This T cell receptor beta chain was documented in a study of cytomegalovirus exposure and HLA in healthy donors. With respect to this clone: Its matching antigen is unknown.

Whole-study findings and limits: Within a later analysis, the majority of CMV-associated TCR beta chains appeared HLA-restricted.

Unrecorded immune exposures were likely, despite nominal health at sampling. PCR primers comprised 60 Vbeta and 13 Jbeta primers. Here immunoSEQ multiplex PCR was the method, and the copy in TCRdb shows in-frame clones only, minus some. Found here are some 180,000 clones, about three quarters of them singletons; the top ten hold around 1.6%. This CDR3 is 15 amino acids long. Trimming took off 4 bases at V and 4 bases at J, with 11 bases between the two ends. In germline, CDR1 is MNHNS, CDR2 SASEGT. The sequenced material came from PBMCs. The V and J genes are TRBV6-1 and TRBJ2-6; no definite D call. This TCR came from a man in his late teens or twenties in good health and CMV-seronegative. CDR3 sequence reads: CASSVASTGANVLTF. The DNA for the CDR3 is TGTGCCAGCAGTGTCGCTAGTACCGGGGCCAACGTCCTGACTTTC.